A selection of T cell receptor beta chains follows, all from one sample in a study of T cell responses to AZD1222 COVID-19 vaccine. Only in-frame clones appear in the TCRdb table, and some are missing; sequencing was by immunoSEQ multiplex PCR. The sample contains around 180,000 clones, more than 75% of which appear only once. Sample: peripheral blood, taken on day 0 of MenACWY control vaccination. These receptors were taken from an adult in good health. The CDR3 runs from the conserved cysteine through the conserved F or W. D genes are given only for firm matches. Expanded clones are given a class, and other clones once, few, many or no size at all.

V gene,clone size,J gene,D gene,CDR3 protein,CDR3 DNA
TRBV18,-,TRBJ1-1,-,CASSPREGSSTEAFF,TGTGCCAGCTCACCACGGGAAGGGAGTAGCACTGAAGCTTTCTTT
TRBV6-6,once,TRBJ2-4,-,CASSQSWDNPILAKNIQYF,TGTGCCAGCAGTCAAAGCTGGGACAACCCCATCCTAGCCAAAAACATTCAGTACTTC
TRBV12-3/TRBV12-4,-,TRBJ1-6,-,CASSREEQSPLHF,TGTGCCAGCAGTCGCGAGGAGCAATCACCCCTCCACTTT
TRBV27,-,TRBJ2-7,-,CASSGASAYEQYF,TGTGCCAGCAGTGGTGCTAGCGCCTACGAGCAGTACTTC
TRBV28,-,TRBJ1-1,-,CASRSDTPNTEAFF,TGTGCCAGCAGGTCCGACACGCCGAACACTGAAGCTTTCTTT
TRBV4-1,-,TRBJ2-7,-,CASSLFTGTLEQYF,TGCGCCAGCAGCCTATTTACCGGGACTCTTGAGCAGTACTTC
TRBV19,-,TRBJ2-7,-,CASSIAHNYEQYF,TGTGCCAGTAGTATAGCCCACAATTACGAGCAGTACTTC
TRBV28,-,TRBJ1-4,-,CASSSRTGRVNEKLFF,TGTGCCAGCAGTTCTCGGACGGGGCGGGTTAATGAAAAACTGTTTTTT
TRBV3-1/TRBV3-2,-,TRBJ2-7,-,CASSQEWTVKYEQYF,TGTGCCAGCAGCCAAGAATGGACAGTCAAATACGAGCAGTACTTC
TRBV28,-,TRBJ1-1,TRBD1,CASSLQGVNTEAFF,TGTGCCAGCAGTTTGCAGGGGGTGAACACTGAAGCTTTCTTT
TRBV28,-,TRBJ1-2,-,CASSLPDRPSNYGYTF,TGTGCCAGCAGTTTACCAGACAGGCCCTCTAACTATGGCTACACCTTC
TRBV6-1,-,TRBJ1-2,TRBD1,CASSEGTGTDGYTF,TGTGCCAGCAGTGAGGGGACAGGGACGGATGGCTACACCTTT
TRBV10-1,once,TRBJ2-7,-,CASSEGDSIHYEQYF,TGCGCCAGCAGCGAGGGGGACTCGATTCACTACGAGCAGTACTTC
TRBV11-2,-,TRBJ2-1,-,CASSPSGVLPVNEQFF,TGTGCCAGCAGCCCTAGTGGGGTCCTACCGGTGAATGAGCAGTTCTTC
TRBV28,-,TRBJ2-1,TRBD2,CASSFGTSGSGAYNEQFF,TGTGCCAGCAGTTTCGGGACTAGCGGGAGTGGAGCCTACAATGAGCAGTTCTTC
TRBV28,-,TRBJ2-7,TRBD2,CASGRLAGEDEQYF,TGTGCCAGCGGGAGACTAGCGGGAGAGGACGAGCAGTACTTC
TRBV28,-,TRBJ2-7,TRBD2,CASSSTGLAGVQYF,TGTGCCAGCAGTTCAACGGGACTAGCGGGAGTGCAGTACTTC
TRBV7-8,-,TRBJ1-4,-,CASSTQGTTNEKLFF,TGTGCCAGCAGCACTCAGGGGACAACTAATGAAAAACTGTTTTTT
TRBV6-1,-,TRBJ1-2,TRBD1,CASSDFRPGQEIYGYTF,TGTGCCAGCAGTGATTTTCGACCGGGACAGGAGATCTATGGCTACACCTTC
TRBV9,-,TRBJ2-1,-,CASSQAGEQFF,TGTGCCAGCAGCCAAGCGGGTGAGCAGTTCTTC
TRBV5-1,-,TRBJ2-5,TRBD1,CASSFGQEVGETQYF,TGCGCCAGCAGCTTCGGACAGGAAGTAGGGGAGACCCAGTACTTC
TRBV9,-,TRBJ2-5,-,CASSARRGLGETQYF,TGTGCCAGCAGCGCCCGCAGGGGCCTTGGTGAGACCCAGTACTTC
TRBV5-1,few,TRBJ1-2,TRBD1,CASSLVQGTYYGYTF,TGCGCCAGCAGCTTGGTACAGGGGACGTACTATGGCTACACCTTC
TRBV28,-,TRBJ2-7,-,CASSLGTSGLYEQYF,TGTGCCAGCAGTTTAGGGACCTCGGGCCTCTACGAGCAGTACTTC
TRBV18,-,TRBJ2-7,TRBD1,CASSLRDRDYEQYF,TGTGCCAGCTCACTCCGGGACAGGGACTACGAGCAGTACTTC
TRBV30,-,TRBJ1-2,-,CAWSDRLSGANFYGYTF,TGTGCCTGGAGTGACCGTTTGTCCGGGGCGAATTTTTATGGCTACACCTTC
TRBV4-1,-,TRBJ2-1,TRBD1,CASSQVPGQGYNEQFF,TGCGCCAGCAGCCAAGTCCCGGGACAGGGGTACAATGAGCAGTTCTTC
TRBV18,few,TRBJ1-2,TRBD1,CASSLDRGAPSNYGYTF,TGTGCCAGCTCATTAGACAGGGGGGCGCCTTCTAACTATGGCTACACCTTC
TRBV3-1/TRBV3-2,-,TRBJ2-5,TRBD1,CASSQAKGAQETQYF,TGTGCCAGCAGCCAAGCTAAGGGGGCCCAAGAGACCCAGTACTTC
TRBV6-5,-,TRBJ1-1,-,CATEQRMNTEAFF,TGTGCCACTGAACAGAGAATGAACACTGAAGCTTTCTTT
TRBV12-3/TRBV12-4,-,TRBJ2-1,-,CASSFGEVDEQFF,TGTGCCAGCAGTTTTGGGGAGGTCGATGAGCAGTTCTTC
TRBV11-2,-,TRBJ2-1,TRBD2,CASSRAGDEQFF,TGTGCCAGCAGCCGAGCGGGGGATGAGCAGTTCTTC
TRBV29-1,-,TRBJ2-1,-,CSVERQDGPRVDEQFF,TGCAGCGTTGAGAGGCAGGACGGTCCCCGGGTAGATGAGCAGTTCTTC
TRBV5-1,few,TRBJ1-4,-,CASSTDVATNEKLFF,TGCGCCAGCAGTACGGACGTTGCAACTAATGAAAAACTGTTTTTT
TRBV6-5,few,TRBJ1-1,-,CASSSGRENTEAFF,TGTGCCAGCAGTTCCGGAAGGGAAAACACTGAAGCTTTCTTT
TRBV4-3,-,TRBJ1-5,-,CASSQDRVGPGNQPQHF,TGCGCCAGCAGCCAAGATCGTGTGGGCCCGGGCAATCAGCCCCAGCATTTT
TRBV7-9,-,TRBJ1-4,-,CASSLDVRGNEKLFF,TGTGCCAGCAGCTTAGACGTACGGGGGAATGAAAAACTGTTTTTT
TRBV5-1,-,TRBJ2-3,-,CASSLDYYTQYF,TGCGCCAGCAGCCTAGACTACTATACGCAGTATTTT
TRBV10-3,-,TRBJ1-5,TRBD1,CAIGRSGGSNQPQHF,TGTGCCATCGGAAGGTCAGGGGGTAGCAATCAGCCCCAGCATTTT
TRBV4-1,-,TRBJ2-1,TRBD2,CASSHGLAGENEQFF,TGCGCCAGCAGCCATGGACTAGCGGGAGAGAATGAGCAGTTCTTC
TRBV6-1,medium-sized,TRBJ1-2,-,CASSDGQAPSTGYTF,TGTGCCAGCAGTGACGGCCAGGCCCCCTCCACGGGCTACACCTTC
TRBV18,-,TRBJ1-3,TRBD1,CASSLIPGQGDGSGNTIYF,TGTGCCAGCTCCCTAATTCCGGGACAGGGTGACGGCTCTGGAAACACCATATATTTT
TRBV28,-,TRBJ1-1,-,CASSFGGADPTEAFF,TGTGCCAGCAGTTTCGGAGGGGCCGACCCCACTGAAGCTTTCTTT
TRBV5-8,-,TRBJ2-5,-,CASSLAAGTQYF,TGTGCCAGCAGCTTGGCAGCAGGGACCCAGTACTTC
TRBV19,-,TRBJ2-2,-,CASSRRPGELFF,TGTGCCAGTAGTAGACGCCCCGGGGAGCTGTTTTTT
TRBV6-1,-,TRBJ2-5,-,CASSEGQYQETQYF,TGTGCCAGCAGTGAAGGACAGTACCAAGAGACCCAGTACTTC
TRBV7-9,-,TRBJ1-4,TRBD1,CASSPLTGGNEKLFF,TGTGCCAGCAGCCCCTTGACAGGGGGGAATGAAAAACTGTTTTTT
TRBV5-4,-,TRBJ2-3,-,CASSFEGVDTQYF,TGTGCCAGCAGCTTTGAGGGAGTAGATACGCAGTATTTT
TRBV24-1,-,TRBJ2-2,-,CATTNTGELFF,TGTGCCACCACCAACACCGGGGAGCTGTTTTTT
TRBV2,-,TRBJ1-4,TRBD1,CASRGPGQRNEKLFF,TGTGCCAGCAGGGGGCCGGGACAGAGAAATGAAAAACTGTTTTTT
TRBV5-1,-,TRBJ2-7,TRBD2,CASAPGLANEQYF,TGCGCCAGCGCCCCGGGACTAGCGAACGAGCAGTACTTC
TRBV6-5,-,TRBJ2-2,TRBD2,CATRGGSRGTGELFF,TGTGCCACCAGAGGCGGGAGTAGGGGCACCGGGGAGCTGTTTTTT
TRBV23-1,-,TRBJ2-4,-,CASSLGVKLAKNIQYF,TGCGCCAGCAGTCTAGGCGTAAAGTTAGCCAAAAACATTCAGTACTTC
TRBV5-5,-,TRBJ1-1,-,CASSWAMNTEAFF,TGTGCCAGCAGCTGGGCCATGAACACTGAAGCTTTCTTT
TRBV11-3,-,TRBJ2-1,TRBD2,CASTHIGGDSYNEQFF,TGTGCCAGCACCCACATCGGGGGGGACTCCTACAATGAGCAGTTCTTC
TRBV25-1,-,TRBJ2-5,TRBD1,CASRTTGGQETQYF,TGTGCCAGCAGAACGACAGGGGGCCAAGAGACCCAGTACTTC
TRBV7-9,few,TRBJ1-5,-,CASSLAGGQPQHF,TGTGCCAGCAGCTTAGCGGGAGGTCAGCCCCAGCATTTT
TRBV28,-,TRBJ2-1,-,CASSLESVGYNEQFF,TGTGCCAGCAGTTTAGAGAGTGTGGGTTACAATGAGCAGTTCTTC